These T cell receptor beta chains were read from a single sample in a study of T cells in Graves' hyperthyroidism and ophthalmopathy. TCRdb redid the calling of the multiplex PCR reads with MiXCR, one entry per CDR3 protein. The sample has about 600,000 distinct CDR3 sequences, around 14% seen once. Sequencing was performed on blood. The receptor source for this set is a woman aged 18 to 35 with Graves' ophthalmopathy. CDR3s include the opening cysteine and the closing phenylalanine or tryptophan. A D gene is named only where the DNA matches it firmly. Expanded clones get a size class; other rows say once, few or many, or leave the size out.

size,V,J,D,DNA,CDR3
many,TRBV5-1,TRBJ2-1,TRBD2,TGCGCCAGCAGCGGGCGGGAGGGTACCTACAATGAGCAGTTCTTC,CASSGREGTYNEQFF
many,TRBV10-3,TRBJ2-7,TRBD1,TGTGCCACCCGAACCGGGACAGCTTCCTACGAGCAGTACTTC,CATRTGTASYEQYF
many,TRBV7-8,TRBJ2-1,-,TGTGCCAGCAGCTCCCGGGGACCAAACACATACAATGAGCAGTTCTTC,CASSSRGPNTYNEQFF
few,TRBV5-5,TRBJ1-6,-,TGTGCCAGCAGCCCCCGATCAAGCGGGGAAGAAAATTCACCCCTCCACTTT,CASSPRSSGEENSPLHF
-,TRBV6-2/TRBV6-3,TRBJ2-3,-,TGTGCCAGCATCGGGGATACGCAGTATTTT,CASIGDTQYF
many,TRBV6-1,TRBJ1-5,-,TGTGCCAGCAGTTCCTACAGGGATGGCAATCAGCCCCAGCATTTT,CASSSYRDGNQPQHF
-,TRBV19,TRBJ2-2,-,TGTGCCAGTAGTATTGTCGGAAACACCGGGGAGCTGTTTTTT,CASSIVGNTGELFF
-,TRBV20-1,TRBJ1-5,TRBD1,TGCAGTGCCTTACAGGGGAATCAGCCCCAGCATTTT,CSALQGNQPQHF
many,TRBV29-1,TRBJ2-7,-,TGCAGCGTTAGGACTCCAACCTACGAGCAGTACTTC,CSVRTPTYEQYF
many,TRBV12-3/TRBV12-4,TRBJ2-5,-,TGTGCCAGCAGTGCCCTGGGACCCCGGGAGACCCAGTACTTC,CASSALGPRETQYF
few,TRBV12-3/TRBV12-4,TRBJ1-1,-,TGTGCCAGCAGTTTTCATCTCCGGGATGGAGCTTTCTTT,CASSFHLRDGAFF
few,TRBV20-1,TRBJ2-7,-,TGCAGTGCTAAGCCGGGAGCTACCTACGAGCAGTACTTC,CSAKPGATYEQYF
many,TRBV10-3,TRBJ2-5,-,TGTGCCATCAGTAATACTGATACAGCCCAAGAGACCCAGTACTTC,CAISNTDTAQETQYF
-,TRBV4-1,TRBJ2-5,TRBD1,TGCGCCAGCAGACTCACAGGGGGCGGACTGTCGACCCAGTACTTC,CASRLTGGGLSTQYF
few,TRBV20-1,TRBJ2-4,TRBD2,TGCAGTGCTAGAGACGTAGCGGGAGGGGAAAACATTCAGTACTTC,CSARDVAGGENIQYF
few,TRBV6-1,TRBJ2-1,TRBD2,TGTGCCAGCATGGGACTAGCGGGAGTCTACAATGAGCAGTTCTTC,CASMGLAGVYNEQFF
many,TRBV20-1,TRBJ2-7,-,TGCAGTGCTAGGGACGGCAGGAGCTCCTACGAGCAGTACTTC,CSARDGRSSYEQYF
-,TRBV28,TRBJ1-2,-,TGTGCCAGCAGTTTCAGAGGGGTGAACACCTTC,CASSFRGVNTF
many,TRBV7-8,TRBJ1-2,-,TGTGCCAGCAGCTCCAGTTTGCCTCGTGGACACTATGGCTACACCTTC,CASSSSLPRGHYGYTF
few,TRBV11-3,TRBJ1-4,-,TGTGCCAGCAGCTTAGAGGCGGGCGCAACTAATGAAAAACTGTTTTTT,CASSLEAGATNEKLFF
many,TRBV19,TRBJ1-1,-,TGTGCCAGTAGCTCCCACGGGGGCTTGAACACTGAAGCTTTCTTT,CASSSHGGLNTEAFF
many,TRBV11-3,TRBJ2-1,-,TGTGCCAGCAGCTTAGATCGGGACGGAGACAATGAGCAGTTCTTC,CASSLDRDGDNEQFF
few,TRBV5-5,TRBJ2-1,-,TGTGCCAGCAGCTCCGGCGGAAACTCCTACAATGAGCAGTTCTTC,CASSSGGNSYNEQFF
-,TRBV29-1,TRBJ2-3,-,TGCAGCGTTGGGCAGCAGGGGGAGGGACGCACAGATACGCAGTATTTT,CSVGQQGEGRTDTQYF
few,TRBV27,TRBJ2-2,-,TGTGCCAGCAGTTTGGGCGACATGAGGTTCGCGAACACCGGGGAGCTGTTTTTT,CASSLGDMRFANTGELFF
-,TRBV4-3,TRBJ1-3,-,TGCGCCAGCAGCCAAGATCGACAACCTGGAAACACCATATATTTT,CASSQDRQPGNTIYF
many,TRBV6-1,TRBJ1-1,-,TGTGCCAGCAGTCCCGATCACGGGACTGAAGCTTTCTTT,CASSPDHGTEAFF
-,TRBV20-1,TRBJ1-4,-,TGCAGTGCTAGAGGTTTTCCCCGGCAGGCCTATAATGAAAAACTGTTTTTT,CSARGFPRQAYNEKLFF
-,TRBV27,TRBJ2-3,TRBD1,TGTGCCAGCAGTCCCCCTCGGGACAGGGTGCTGGATACGCAGTATTTT,CASSPPRDRVLDTQYF